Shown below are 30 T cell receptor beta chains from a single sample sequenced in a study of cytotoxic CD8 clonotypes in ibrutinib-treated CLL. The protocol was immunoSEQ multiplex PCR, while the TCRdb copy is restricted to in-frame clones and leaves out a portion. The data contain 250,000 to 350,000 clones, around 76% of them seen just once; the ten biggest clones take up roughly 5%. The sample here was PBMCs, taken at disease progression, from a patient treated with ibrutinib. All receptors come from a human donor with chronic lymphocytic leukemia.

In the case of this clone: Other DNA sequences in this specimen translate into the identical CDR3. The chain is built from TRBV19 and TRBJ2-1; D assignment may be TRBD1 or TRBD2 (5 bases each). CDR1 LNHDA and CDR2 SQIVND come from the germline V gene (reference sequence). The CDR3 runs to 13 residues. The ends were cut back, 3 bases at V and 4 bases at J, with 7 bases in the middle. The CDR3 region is CASSIGTYNEQFF. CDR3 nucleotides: TGTGCCAGTAGTATCGGGACGTACAATGAGCAGTTCTTC.

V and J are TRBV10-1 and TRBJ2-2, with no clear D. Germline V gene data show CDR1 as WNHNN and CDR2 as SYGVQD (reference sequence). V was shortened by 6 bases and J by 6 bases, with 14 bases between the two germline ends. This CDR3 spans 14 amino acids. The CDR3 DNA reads TGCGCCAGCAGCGCTTTTTTGGGGTCCGGGGAGCTGTTTTTT. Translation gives CASSAFLGSGELFF.

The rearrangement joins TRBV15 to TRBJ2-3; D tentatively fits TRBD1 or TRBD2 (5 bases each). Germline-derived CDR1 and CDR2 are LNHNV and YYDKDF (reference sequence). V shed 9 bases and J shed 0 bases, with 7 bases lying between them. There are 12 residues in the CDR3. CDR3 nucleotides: TGTGCCACTGAGGGGAGCACAGATACGCAGTATTTT. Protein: CATEGSTDTQYF.

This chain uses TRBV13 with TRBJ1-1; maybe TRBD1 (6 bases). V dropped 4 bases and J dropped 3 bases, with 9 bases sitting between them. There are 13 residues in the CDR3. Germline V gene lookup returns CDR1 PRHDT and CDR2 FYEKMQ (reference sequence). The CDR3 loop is CASSSQGYTEAFF. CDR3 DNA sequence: TGTGCCAGCAGCTCACAGGGATACACTGAAGCTTTCTTT.

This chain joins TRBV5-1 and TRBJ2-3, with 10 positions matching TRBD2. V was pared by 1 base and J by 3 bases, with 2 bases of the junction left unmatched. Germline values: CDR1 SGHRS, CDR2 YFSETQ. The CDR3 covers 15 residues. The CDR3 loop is CASSLILAGTDTQYF. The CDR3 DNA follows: TGCGCCAGCAGCTTGATACTAGCGGGGACAGATACGCAGTATTTT.

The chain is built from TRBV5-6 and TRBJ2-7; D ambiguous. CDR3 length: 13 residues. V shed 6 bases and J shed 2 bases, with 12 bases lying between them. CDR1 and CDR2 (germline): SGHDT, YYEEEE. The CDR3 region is CASTRPPTYEQYF. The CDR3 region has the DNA TGTGCCAGCACCCGACCCCCCACCTACGAGCAGTACTTC. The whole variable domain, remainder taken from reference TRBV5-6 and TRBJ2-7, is DAGVTQSPTHLIKTRGQQVTLRCSPKSGHDTVSWYQQALGQGPQFIFQYYEEEERQRGNFPDRFSGHQFPNYSSELNVNALLLGDSALYLCASTRPPTYEQYFGPGTRLTVT.

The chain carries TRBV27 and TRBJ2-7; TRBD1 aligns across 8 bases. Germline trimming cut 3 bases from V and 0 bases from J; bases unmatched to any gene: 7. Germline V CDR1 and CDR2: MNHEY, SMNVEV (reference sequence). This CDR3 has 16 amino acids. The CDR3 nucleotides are TGTGCCAGCAGTTTGGAAGGACAGGGACACTCCTACGAGCAGTACTTC. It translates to CASSLEGQGHSYEQYF.

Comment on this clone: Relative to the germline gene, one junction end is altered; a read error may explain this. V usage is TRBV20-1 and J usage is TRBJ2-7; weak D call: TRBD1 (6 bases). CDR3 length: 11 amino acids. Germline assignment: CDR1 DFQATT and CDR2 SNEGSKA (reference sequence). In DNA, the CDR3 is TGCAGTGCCCAGAGCCCCAGGGGACGTCTCTTC. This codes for CSAQSPRGRLF.

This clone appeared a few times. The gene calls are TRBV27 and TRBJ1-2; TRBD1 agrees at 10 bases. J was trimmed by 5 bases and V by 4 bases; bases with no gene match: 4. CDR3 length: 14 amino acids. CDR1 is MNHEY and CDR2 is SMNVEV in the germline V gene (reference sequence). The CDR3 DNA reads TGTGCCAGCAGTTGGACAGGGGGTGGGTATGGCTACACCTTC. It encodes CASSWTGGGYGYTF.

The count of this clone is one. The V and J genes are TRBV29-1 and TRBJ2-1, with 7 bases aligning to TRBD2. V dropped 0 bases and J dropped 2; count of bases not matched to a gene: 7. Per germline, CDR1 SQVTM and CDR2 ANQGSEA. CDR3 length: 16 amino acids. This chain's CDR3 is CSVEDPTSRAYNEQFF. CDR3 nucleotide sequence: TGCAGCGTTGAAGACCCGACTAGCCGAGCCTACAATGAGCAGTTCTTC.

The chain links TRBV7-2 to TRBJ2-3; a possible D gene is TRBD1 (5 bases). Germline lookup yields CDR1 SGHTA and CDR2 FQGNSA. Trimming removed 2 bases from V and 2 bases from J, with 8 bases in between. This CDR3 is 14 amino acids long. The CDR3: CASSLLGPTDTQYF. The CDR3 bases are TGTGCCAGCAGCTTATTGGGGCCCACAGATACGCAGTATTTT. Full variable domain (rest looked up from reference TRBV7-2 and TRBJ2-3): GAGVSQSPSNKVTEKGKDVELRCDPISGHTALYWYRQSLGQGLEFLIYFQGNSAPDKSGLPSDRFSAERTGGSVSTLTIQRTQQEDSAVYLCASSLLGPTDTQYFGPGTRLTVL.

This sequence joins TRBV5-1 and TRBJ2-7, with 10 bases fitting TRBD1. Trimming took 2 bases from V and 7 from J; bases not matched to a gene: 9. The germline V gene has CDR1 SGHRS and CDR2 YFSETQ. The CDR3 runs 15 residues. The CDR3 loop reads CASSFWTGGSGEQYF. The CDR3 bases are TGCGCCAGCAGCTTCTGGACAGGGGGTTCAGGGGAGCAGTACTTC. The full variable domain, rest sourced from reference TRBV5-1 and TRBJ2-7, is KAGVTQTPRYLIKTRGQQVTLSCSPISGHRSVSWYQQTPGQGLQFLFEYFSETQRNKGNFPGRFSGRQFSNSRSEMNVSTLELGDSALYLCASSFWTGGSGEQYFGPGTRLTVT.

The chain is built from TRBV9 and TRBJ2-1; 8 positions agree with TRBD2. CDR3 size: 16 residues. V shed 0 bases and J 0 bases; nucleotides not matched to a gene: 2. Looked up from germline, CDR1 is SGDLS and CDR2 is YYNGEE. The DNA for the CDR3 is TGTGCCAGCAGCGTAGGCGGGGGGCCCTCCTACAATGAGCAGTTCTTC. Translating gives CASSVGGGPSYNEQFF. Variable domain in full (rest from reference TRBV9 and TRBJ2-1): DSGVTQTPKHLITATGQRVTLRCSPRSGDLSVYWYQQSLDQGLQFLIQYYNGEERAKGNILERFSAQQFPDLHSELNLSSLELGDSALYFCASSVGGGPSYNEQFFGPGTRLTVL.

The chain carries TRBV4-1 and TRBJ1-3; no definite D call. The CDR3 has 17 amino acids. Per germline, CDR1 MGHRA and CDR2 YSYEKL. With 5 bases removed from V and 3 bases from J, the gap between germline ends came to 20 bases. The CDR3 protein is CASSMRAELILGNTIYF. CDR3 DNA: TGCGCCAGCAGCATGAGAGCAGAACTAATTCTTGGAAACACCATATATTTT.

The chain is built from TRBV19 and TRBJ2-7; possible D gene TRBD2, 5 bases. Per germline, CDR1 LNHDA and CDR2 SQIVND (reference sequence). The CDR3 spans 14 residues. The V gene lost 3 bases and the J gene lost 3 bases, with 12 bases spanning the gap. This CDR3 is CASSMEPGLYEQYF. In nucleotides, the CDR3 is TGTGCCAGTAGTATGGAGCCAGGACTCTACGAGCAGTACTTC.

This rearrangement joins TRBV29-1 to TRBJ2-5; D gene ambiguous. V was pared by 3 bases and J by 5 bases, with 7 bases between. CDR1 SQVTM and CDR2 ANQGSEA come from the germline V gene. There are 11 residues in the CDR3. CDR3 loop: CSVDDGETQYF. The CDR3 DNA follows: TGCAGCGTTGATGACGGGGAGACCCAGTACTTC.

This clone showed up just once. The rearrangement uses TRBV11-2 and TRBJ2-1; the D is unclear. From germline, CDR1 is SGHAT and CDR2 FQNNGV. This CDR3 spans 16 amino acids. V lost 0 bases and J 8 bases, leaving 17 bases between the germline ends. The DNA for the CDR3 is TGTGCCAGCAGCTTAGAAGCCGCCTGGCTCCGGCATGAGCAGTTCTTC. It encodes CASSLEAAWLRHEQFF. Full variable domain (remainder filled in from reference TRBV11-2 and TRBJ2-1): EAGVAQSPRYKIIEKRQSVAFWCNPISGHATLYWYQQILGQGPKLLIQFQNNGVVDDSQLPKDRFSAERLKGVDSTLKIQPAKLEDSAVYLCASSLEAAWLRHEQFFGPGTRLTVL.

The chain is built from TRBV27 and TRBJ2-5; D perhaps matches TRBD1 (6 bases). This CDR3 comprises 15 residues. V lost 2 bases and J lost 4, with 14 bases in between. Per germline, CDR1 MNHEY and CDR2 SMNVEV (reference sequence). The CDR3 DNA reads TGTGCCAGCAGTTTAAATTGGGACATGCCAGAGACCCAGTACTTC. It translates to CASSLNWDMPETQYF.

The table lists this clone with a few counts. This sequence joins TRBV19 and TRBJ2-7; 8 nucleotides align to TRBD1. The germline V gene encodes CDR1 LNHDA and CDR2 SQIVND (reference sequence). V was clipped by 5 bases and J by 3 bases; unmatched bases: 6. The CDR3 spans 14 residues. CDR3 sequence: CASSVSGTGYEQYF. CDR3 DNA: TGTGCCAGTAGTGTATCCGGGACAGGCTACGAGCAGTACTTC.

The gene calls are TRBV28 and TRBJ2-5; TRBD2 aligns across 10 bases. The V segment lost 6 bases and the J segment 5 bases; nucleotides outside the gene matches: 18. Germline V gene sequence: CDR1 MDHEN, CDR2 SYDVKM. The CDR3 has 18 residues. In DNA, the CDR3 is TGTGCCAGCAGCGGACTAGCGGAACGAATGAGAGGTGGGGAGACCCAGTACTTC. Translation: CASSGLAERMRGGETQYF.

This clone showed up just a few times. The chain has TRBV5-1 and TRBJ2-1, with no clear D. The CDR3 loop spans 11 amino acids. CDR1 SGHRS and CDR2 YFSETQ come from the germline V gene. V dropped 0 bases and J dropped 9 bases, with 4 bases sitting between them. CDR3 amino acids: CASSLGGEQFF. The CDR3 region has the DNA TGCGCCAGCAGCTTGGGGGGTGAGCAGTTCTTC.

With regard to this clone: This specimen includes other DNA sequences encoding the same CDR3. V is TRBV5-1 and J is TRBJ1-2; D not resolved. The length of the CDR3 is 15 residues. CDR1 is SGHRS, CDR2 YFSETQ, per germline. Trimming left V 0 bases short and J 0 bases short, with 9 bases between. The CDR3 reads CASSLGTAANYGYTF. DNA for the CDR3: TGCGCCAGCAGCTTGGGTACAGCTGCTAACTATGGCTACACCTTC.

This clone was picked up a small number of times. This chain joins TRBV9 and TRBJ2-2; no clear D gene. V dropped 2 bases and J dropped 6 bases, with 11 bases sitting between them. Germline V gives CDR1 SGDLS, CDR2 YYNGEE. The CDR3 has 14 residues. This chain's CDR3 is CASSVGGSPGELFF. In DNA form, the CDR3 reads TGTGCCAGCAGCGTGGGTGGCAGCCCCGGGGAGCTGTTTTTT.

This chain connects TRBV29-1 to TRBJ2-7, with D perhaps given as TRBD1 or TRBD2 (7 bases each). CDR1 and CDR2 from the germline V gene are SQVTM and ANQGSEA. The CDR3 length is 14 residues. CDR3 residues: CSAAGGTVTYEQYF. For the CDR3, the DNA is TGCAGTGCCGCCGGGGGGACAGTTACCTACGAGCAGTACTTC.

CDR3 in amino acids: CSVLVRSTKITGYGQETQYF. CDR3 bases: TGCAGCGTGCTGGTCAGGAGCACAAAAATTACAGGGTACGGACAAGAGACCCAGTACTTC. This sequence joins TRBV29-1 and TRBJ2-5; maybe TRBD1 (6 bases). The length of the CDR3 is 20 residues. Germline loops: CDR1 SQVTM, CDR2 ANQGSEA. Trimming removed 6 bases at V and 2 bases at J, with 34 bases between.

DNA for the CDR3: TGCGCCAGCAGCTTGGTAACAGGGAACTATGGCTACACCTTC. This encodes CASSLVTGNYGYTF. The rearrangement uses TRBV5-1 and TRBJ1-2, with a tentative D call TRBD1 (6 bases). The CDR3 is made up of 14 amino acids. CDR1 and CDR2 (germline): SGHRS, YFSETQ. The germline V and J ends were trimmed by 0 bases and 2 bases, with 8 bases remaining between them.

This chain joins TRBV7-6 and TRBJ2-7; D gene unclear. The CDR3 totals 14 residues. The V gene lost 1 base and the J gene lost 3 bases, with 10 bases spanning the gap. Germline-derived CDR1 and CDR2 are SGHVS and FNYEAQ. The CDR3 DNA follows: TGTGCCAGCAGCTTAGATGGGTTGAGCTACGAGCAGTACTTC. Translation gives CASSLDGLSYEQYF.

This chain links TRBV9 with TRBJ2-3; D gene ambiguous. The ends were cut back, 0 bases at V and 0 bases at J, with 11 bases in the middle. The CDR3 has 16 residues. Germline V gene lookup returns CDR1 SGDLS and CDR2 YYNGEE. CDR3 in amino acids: CASSVVPDRSTDTQYF. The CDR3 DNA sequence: TGTGCCAGCAGCGTAGTCCCGGACCGAAGCACAGATACGCAGTATTTT. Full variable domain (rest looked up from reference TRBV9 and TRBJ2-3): DSGVTQTPKHLITATGQRVTLRCSPRSGDLSVYWYQQSLDQGLQFLIQYYNGEERAKGNILERFSAQQFPDLHSELNLSSLELGDSALYFCASSVVPDRSTDTQYFGPGTRLTVL.

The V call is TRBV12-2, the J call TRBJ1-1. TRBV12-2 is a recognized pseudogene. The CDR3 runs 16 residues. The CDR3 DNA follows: TGTGCAAGTCGCTTCTTAGTTGTGGGGGGATACACTGAAGCTTTCTTT. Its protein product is CASRFLVVGGYTEAFF.

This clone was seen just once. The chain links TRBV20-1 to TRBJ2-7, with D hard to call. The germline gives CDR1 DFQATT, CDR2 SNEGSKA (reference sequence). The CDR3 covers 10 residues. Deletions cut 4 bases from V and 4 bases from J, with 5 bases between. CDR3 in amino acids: CSAKMYEQYF. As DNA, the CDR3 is TGCAGTGCTAAAATGTACGAGCAGTACTTC.